These 14 T cell receptor beta chains share one sample of origin, sequenced in a study of blood T cell repertoires in COVID-19. Repertoires were generated with immunoSEQ multiplex PCR, while TCRdb's copy carries only in-frame clones and drops some. The sample shows roughly 190,000 clones, roughly 79% of them seen only once. The sequenced sample consisted of peripheral blood. The source of these receptors is a woman in her forties with COVID-19, enrolled during active disease.

In DNA, the CDR3 is TGTGCCAGCAGTTTCTCCCCCCGGCAGACGGGAGGCTACACCTTC. Translation gives CASSFSPRQTGGYTF. The chain joins TRBV27 to TRBJ1-2; unclear D gene. Germline V lookup: CDR1 MNHEY, CDR2 SMNVEV (reference sequence). The V end was cut by 3 bases, the J end by 8 bases, with 19 bases between. The CDR3 sequence is 15 residues long.

The rearrangement joins TRBV27 to TRBJ1-6, with TRBD1 matching over 8 bases. CDR3 length: 14 residues. V lost 5 bases to trimming and J lost 6 bases; unmatched junction nucleotides: 3. Germline V lookup: CDR1 MNHEY, CDR2 SMNVEV (reference sequence). CDR3 nucleotides: TGTGCCAGCAGTGTTGACAGGGGTAATTCACCCCTCCACTTT. Its translation is CASSVDRGNSPLHF.

The rearrangement links TRBV29-1 to TRBJ2-5; the D gene is possibly TRBD2 (6 bases). Trimming took 6 bases from V and 1 from J, leaving 9 bases between them. This CDR3 spans 12 amino acids. Germline CDR1 reads SQVTM; CDR2 reads ANQGSEA. For the CDR3, the DNA is TGCAGCGTACCGGGACTCCAAGAGACCCAGTACTTC. It codes for CSVPGLQETQYF.

This clone has only a few counts. V is TRBV28 and J is TRBJ2-6; a weak D match, TRBD2 (6 bases). The ends were cut back, 4 bases at V and 1 base at J, with 14 bases in the middle. The CDR3 extends over 17 amino acids. Germline V gene sequence: CDR1 MDHEN, CDR2 SYDVKM. The CDR3 DNA sequence: TGTGCCAGCAGTTCCCCAACGGGGAGGTCTGGGGCCAACGTCCTGACTTTC. Protein product: CASSSPTGRSGANVLTF.

The rearrangement links TRBV6-5 to TRBJ1-2, with TRBD1 as a possible D gene (5 bases). The CDR3 covers 15 residues. V lost 1 base and J lost 2, with 11 bases in between. Germline V CDR1 and CDR2: MNHEY, SVGAGI. CDR3 amino acids: CASSYWRDANYGYTF. The CDR3 DNA is TGTGCCAGCAGTTACTGGCGGGACGCAAACTATGGCTACACCTTC.

The gene calls are TRBV2 and TRBJ2-7; 7 nucleotides match TRBD1. The CDR3 loop spans 12 amino acids. Germline-derived CDR1 and CDR2 are SNHLY and FYNNEI. J was trimmed by 6 bases and V by 6 bases; bases with no gene match: 5. In DNA, the CDR3 is TGTGCCAGCAGAATCGACAGGGCCGAGCAGTACGTC. Its translation: CASRIDRAEQYV.

V and J are TRBV15 and TRBJ1-6, with TRBD1 matching over 7 bases. CDR1 is LNHNV, CDR2 YYDKDF, per germline (reference sequence). The ends lost 5 bases at V and 7 bases at J; junction bases unmatched: 5. The CDR3 totals 14 residues. CDR3 nucleotides: TGTGCCACCAGCGCAACAGGGGTCAATTCACCCCTCCACTTT. Protein sequence: CATSATGVNSPLHF. Variable domain in full (rest from reference TRBV15 and TRBJ1-6): DAMVIQNPRYQVTQFGKPVTLSCSQTLNHNVMYWYQQKSSQAPKLLFHYYDKDFNNEADTPDNFQSRRPNTSFCFLDIRSPGLGDTAMYLCATSATGVNSPLHFGNGTRLTVT.

The chain has TRBV30 and TRBJ2-3; TRBD2 agrees at 8 bases. This CDR3 is built from 16 residues. The V gene end was trimmed by 4 bases and the J gene end by 2 bases; junction bases not matched to a gene: 11. Germline V gives CDR1 GTSNPN, CDR2 SVGIG (reference sequence). This CDR3 is CAWMTLGGGSTDTQYF. The CDR3 DNA sequence: TGTGCCTGGATGACGTTAGGCGGGGGGTCCACAGATACGCAGTATTTT. The full variable domain, its missing parts supplied by reference TRBV30 and TRBJ2-3, is SQTIHQWPATLVQPVGSPLSLECTVEGTSNPNLYWYRQAAGRGLQLLFYSVGIGQISSEVPQNLSASRPQDRQFILSSKKLLLSDSGFYLCAWMTLGGGSTDTQYFGPGTRLTVL.

This clone was seen only a few times. This chain links TRBV7-8 with TRBJ2-7; D may be TRBD1 (6 bases). Germline CDR1 is SGHVS and CDR2 is FQNEAQ. The ends were cut back, 3 bases at V and 4 bases at J, with 13 bases in the middle. This CDR3 is built from 14 residues. CDR3 in amino acids: CASSLTSQGYEQYF. CDR3 DNA sequence: TGTGCCAGCAGCTTGACGAGCCAGGGGTACGAGCAGTACTTC.

This CDR3 reads CASHKRQSSYEQYV. The CDR3 DNA is TGTGCCAGCCACAAGAGACAGAGCTCCTACGAGCAGTACGTC. This chain uses TRBV6-5 with TRBJ2-7, with D perhaps TRBD1 (5 bases). The CDR3 is 14 amino acids. V dropped 8 bases and J dropped 0 bases, with 14 bases sitting between them. In germline, CDR1 is MNHEY, CDR2 SVGAGI.

The chain has TRBV10-3 and TRBJ1-1; D is ambiguous. V lost 5 bases to trimming and J lost 1 base, with 8 bases between them. Germline CDR1 and CDR2: ENHRY and SYGVKD. This CDR3 spans 13 amino acids. This CDR3 is CAISFGKNTEAFF. Written as DNA, the CDR3 is TGTGCCATCAGTTTCGGGAAGAACACTGAAGCTTTCTTT.

The V and J genes are TRBV25-1 and TRBJ2-7; unclear D gene. The V end lost 4 bases, the J end lost 0 bases, and 10 bases lay between the germline ends. CDR1 is MGHDK, CDR2 SYGVNS, per germline. CDR3 length: 14 amino acids. CDR3 DNA sequence: TGTGCCAGCAGTGTACCGGGTCCCTCCTACGAGCAGTACTTC. Protein product: CASSVPGPSYEQYF.

This clone has only a few counts. This chain connects TRBV28 to TRBJ2-7; no clear D gene. The CDR3 runs to 11 residues. The germline CDR1 and CDR2 sequences are MDHEN and SYDVKM. The V gene lost 3 bases and the J gene lost 4 bases, with 4 bases spanning the gap. For the CDR3, the DNA is TGTGCCAGCAGTTTCGAGTACGAGCAGTACTTC. This sequence encodes CASSFEYEQYF.

This clone was observed a handful of times. This rearrangement joins TRBV5-3 to TRBJ1-5; 8 nucleotides align to TRBD1. TRBV5-3 is known as an ORF, though its function is uncertain. The CDR3 covers 16 residues. The ends lost 2 bases at V and 0 bases at J; junction bases unmatched: 4. The CDR3 sequence is CARSFRQGASNQPQHF. CDR3 nucleotides: TGTGCCAGAAGCTTTCGCCAGGGGGCTAGCAATCAGCCCCAGCATTTT.